This TCR beta chain was retrieved from a study of cytomegalovirus exposure and HLA in healthy donors. Vbeta (60) and Jbeta (13) primers were used in the PCR. Profiling relied on immunoSEQ multiplex PCR, and the TCRdb table lists in-frame clones only, not all of them. In the table there are around 150,000 clones, around three quarters of which are singletons. With respect to this clone: Its antigen remains unknown.

General study findings and limits: On later analysis, the bulk of CMV-associated TCR beta chains appeared to be HLA-restricted. One variant, a missense change in DCLRE1C, was linked in a later analysis to TCR beta V- and J-gene trimming. An assumption of roughly uniform sequencing depth across donors underlay the presence/absence analyses. Despite most TCR sequences being rare, some public TCRs occurred in many donors.

This receptor was obtained from a man aged 40-55 years in good health and CMV-seropositive. The specimen sequenced was PBMCs.

CDR3: CASSFRDRRDTEAFF. The DNA for the CDR3 is TGTGCCAGCAGCTTCCGGGACAGAAGGGACACTGAAGCTTTCTTT. The chain uses TRBV7-9 and TRBJ1-1, with 7 bases lining up with TRBD1. This CDR3 contains 15 residues. Germline V lookup: CDR1 SEHNR, CDR2 FQNEAQ (reference sequence). V lost 3 bases and J lost 3; bases outside the gene matches: 7.